One and the same sample provided the 10 T cell receptor beta chains below, sequenced in a study of blood T cells in healthy people across ages. The authors ran a second PCR of about 6 to 11 cycles using a sample-barcoded 5' primer and a J-beta primer mix. TCRdb re-called the 5' RACE reads with MiXCR, one entry per CDR3 protein. This sample carries roughly 1,800,000 distinct CDR3 sequences, less than 50% of them seen once, and the ten largest clones take about 2.1%. The sequenced sample consisted of blood. These receptors were taken from a woman aged 40 to 50 in good health.

This clonotype was observed a single time. Given a much more abundant clone one base away, this may be a read error. The chain is built from TRBV5-1 and TRBJ2-7, with TRBD2 as a possible D gene (5 bases). V lost 0 bases and J 1 base, leaving 17 bases between the germline ends. The CDR3 totals 17 residues. Germline loops: CDR1 SGHRS, CDR2 YFSETQ. CDR3 in amino acids: CASSLALARARSYEQYF. CDR3 nucleotides: TGCGCCAGCAGCTTGGCTTTAGCGAGGGCCCGATCCTACGAGCAGTACTTC.

Details on this clonotype: Given a much more abundant clone one base away, this may be a read error. CDR3 sequence: CSARDLRRRDRGINEQFF. In DNA, the CDR3 is TGCAGTGCTAGAGATCTCAGGAGGCGGGACAGGGGAATCAATGAGCAGTTCTTC. The chain is built from TRBV20-1 and TRBJ2-1, with 10 nucleotides matching TRBD1. CDR3 length: 18 residues. The junction had 14 bases not matched to a gene; V was cut back by 0 bases and J by 6 bases. Germline CDR1 reads DFQATT; CDR2 reads SNEGSKA (reference sequence).

This clonotype was seen a handful of times. This chain connects TRBV9 to TRBJ2-7; 8 bases line up with TRBD2. Per the germline V gene, CDR1 is SGDLS and CDR2 is YYNGEE. The CDR3 runs to 17 residues. V was clipped by 0 bases and J by 3 bases; unmatched bases: 11. In DNA, the CDR3 is TGTGCCAGCAGCGTAGAAGCCGGGACTAGGCCACTCTACGAGCAGTACTTC. Its protein product is CASSVEAGTRPLYEQYF.

V is TRBV4-2 and J is TRBJ2-3; maybe TRBD2 (6 bases). V was pared by 4 bases and J by 4 bases, with 12 bases between. Germline V gene data show CDR1 as LGHNA and CDR2 as YNFKEQ. The CDR3 has 14 residues. CDR3 protein: CASSPRLVADTQYF. The DNA for the CDR3 is TGTGCCAGCAGCCCCCGACTAGTGGCAGATACGCAGTATTTT.

In regard to this clonotype: A much larger clone is a single base away; this may be a read error. This chain links TRBV6-2 or TRBV6-3 with TRBJ2-7, with D unclear. The CDR3 sequence is 14 residues long. Germline V gene sequence: CDR1 MNHEY, CDR2 SVGEGT. The CDR3 nucleotides are TGTGCCAGCATTTACTCGAGGCTCTCCTACGAGCAGTACTTC. Translating it yields CASIYSRLSYEQYF.

The chain has TRBV11-2 and TRBJ2-1; D is unresolved. The CDR3 is 17 residues long. Germline assignment: CDR1 SGHAT and CDR2 FQNNGV. Trimming left V 4 bases short and J 3 bases short, with 19 bases between. CDR3: CASSSRVMAVGYNEQFF. CDR3 DNA: TGTGCCAGCAGCTCTCGGGTGATGGCTGTCGGCTACAATGAGCAGTTCTTC.

A word on this clonotype: Mismatch with germline at one junction end may stem from a read error. V is TRBV20-1 and J is TRBJ2-1; tentatively, D is TRBD2 (5 bases). Germline values: CDR1 DFQATT, CDR2 SNEGSKA (reference sequence). The CDR3 contains 13 residues. Written as DNA, the CDR3 is TGCAGTGCGAGATCGGGGAGTTACAATGGGCAGTTCTTC. This sequence encodes CSARSGSYNGQFF.

The rearrangement uses TRBV20-1 and TRBJ1-5; D remains ambiguous. Trimming shortened V by 3 bases and J by 5 bases, and 11 bases separated the two germline ends. The CDR3 extends over 13 amino acids. In germline, CDR1 is DFQATT, CDR2 SNEGSKA (reference sequence). The CDR3 sequence: CSASSGMDQPQHF. CDR3 bases: TGCAGTGCTAGCTCGGGGATGGATCAGCCCCAGCATTTT.

The chain links TRBV10-3 to TRBJ2-7; tentatively, D is TRBD1 (6 bases). Germline V lookup: CDR1 ENHRY, CDR2 SYGVKD. Trimming removed 2 bases at V and 2 bases at J, with 13 bases between. The CDR3 covers 15 residues. The CDR3: CAISEGDTGAYEQYF. DNA of the CDR3: TGTGCCATCAGTGAGGGGGACACCGGAGCCTACGAGCAGTACTTC.

This chain uses TRBV2 with TRBJ2-5; possibly TRBD1 for D (6 bases). The CDR3 loop spans 16 amino acids. Trimming pared 0 bases from V and 5 bases from J, leaving 16 bases between. From germline, CDR1 is SNHLY and CDR2 FYNNEI. CDR3 loop: CASSEALGRGRETQYF. The DNA of the CDR3 is TGTGCCAGCAGTGAAGCGCTCGGCAGGGGTCGGGAGACCCAGTACTTC.